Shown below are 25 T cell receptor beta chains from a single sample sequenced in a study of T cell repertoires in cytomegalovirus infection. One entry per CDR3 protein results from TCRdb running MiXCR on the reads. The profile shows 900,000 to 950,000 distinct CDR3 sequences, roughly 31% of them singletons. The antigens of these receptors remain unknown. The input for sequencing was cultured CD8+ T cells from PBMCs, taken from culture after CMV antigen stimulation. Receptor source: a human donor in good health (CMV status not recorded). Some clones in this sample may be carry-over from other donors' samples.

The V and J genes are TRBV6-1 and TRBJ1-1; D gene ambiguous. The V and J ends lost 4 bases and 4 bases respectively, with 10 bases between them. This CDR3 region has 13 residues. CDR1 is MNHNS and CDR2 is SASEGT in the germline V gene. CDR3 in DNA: TGTGCCAGCAGTGTTACAACGGGCACTGAAGCTTTCTTT. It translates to CASSVTTGTEAFF.

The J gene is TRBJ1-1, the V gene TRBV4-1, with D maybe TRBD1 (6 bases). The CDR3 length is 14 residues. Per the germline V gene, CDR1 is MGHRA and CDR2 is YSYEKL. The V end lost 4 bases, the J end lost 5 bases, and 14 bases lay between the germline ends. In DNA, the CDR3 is TGCGCCAGCAGCCTTCACAGGGCGAGAACTGAAGCTTTCTTT. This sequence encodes CASSLHRARTEAFF.

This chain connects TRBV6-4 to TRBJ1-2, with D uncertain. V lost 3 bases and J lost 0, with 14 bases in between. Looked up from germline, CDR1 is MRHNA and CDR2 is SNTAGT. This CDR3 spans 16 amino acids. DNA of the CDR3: TGTGCCAGCAGTGAGGACGGTACCTCCGCTAACTATGGCTACACCTTC. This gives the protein CASSEDGTSANYGYTF.

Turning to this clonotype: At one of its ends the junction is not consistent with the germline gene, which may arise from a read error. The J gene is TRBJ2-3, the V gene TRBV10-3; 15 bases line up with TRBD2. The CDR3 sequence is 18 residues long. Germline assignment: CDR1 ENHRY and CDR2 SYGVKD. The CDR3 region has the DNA TGTGGCATCAGTGAGACATGGACTAGCGGGGGGGCTACAGATACGCAGTATTTT. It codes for CGISETWTSGGATDTQYF.

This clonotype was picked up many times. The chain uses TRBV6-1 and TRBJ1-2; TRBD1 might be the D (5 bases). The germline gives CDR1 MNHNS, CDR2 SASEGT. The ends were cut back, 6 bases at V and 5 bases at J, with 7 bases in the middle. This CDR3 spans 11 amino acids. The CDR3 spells CASSGGYGYTF. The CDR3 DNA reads TGTGCCAGCAGCGGGGGTTATGGCTACACCTTC.

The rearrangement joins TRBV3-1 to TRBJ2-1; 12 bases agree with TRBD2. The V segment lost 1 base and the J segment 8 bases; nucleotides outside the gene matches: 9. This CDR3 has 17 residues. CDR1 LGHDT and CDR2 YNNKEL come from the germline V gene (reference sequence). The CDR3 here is CASSQGTLLAGGDEQFF. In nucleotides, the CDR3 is TGTGCCAGCAGCCAAGGGACCTTACTAGCGGGGGGCGATGAGCAGTTCTTC.

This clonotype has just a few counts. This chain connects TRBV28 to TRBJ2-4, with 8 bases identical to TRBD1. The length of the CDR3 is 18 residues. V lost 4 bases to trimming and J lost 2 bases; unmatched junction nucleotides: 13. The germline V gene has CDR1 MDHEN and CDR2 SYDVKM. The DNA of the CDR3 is TGTGCCAGCAGTTCGCGAAAATCAGGGGGCGTAACCAAAAACATTCAGTACTTC. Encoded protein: CASSSRKSGGVTKNIQYF.

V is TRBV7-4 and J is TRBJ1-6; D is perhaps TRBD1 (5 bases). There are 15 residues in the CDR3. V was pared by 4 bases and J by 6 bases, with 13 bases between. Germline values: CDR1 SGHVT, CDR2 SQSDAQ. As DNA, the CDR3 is TGTGCCAGCAGCTCGCCGGACATATCTAATTCACCCCTCCACTTT. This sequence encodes CASSSPDISNSPLHF.

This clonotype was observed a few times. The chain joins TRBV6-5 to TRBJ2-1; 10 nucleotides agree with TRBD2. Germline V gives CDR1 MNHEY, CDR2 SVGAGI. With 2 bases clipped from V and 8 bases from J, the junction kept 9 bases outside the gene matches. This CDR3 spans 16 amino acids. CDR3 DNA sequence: TGTGCCAGCAGTTACGCGAGCGGGGGGGCCGCGGATGAGCAGTTCTTC. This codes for CASSYASGGAADEQFF.

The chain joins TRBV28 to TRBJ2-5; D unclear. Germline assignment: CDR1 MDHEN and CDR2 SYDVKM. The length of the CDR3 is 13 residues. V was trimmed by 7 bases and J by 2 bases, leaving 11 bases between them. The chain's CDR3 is CASTTPKQETQYF. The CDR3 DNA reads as TGTGCCAGCACTACCCCAAAACAAGAGACCCAGTACTTC. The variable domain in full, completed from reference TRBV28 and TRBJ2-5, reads DVKVTQSSRYLVKRTGEKVFLECVQDMDHENMFWYRQDPGLGLRLIYFSYDVKMKEKGDIPEGYSVSREKKERFSLILESASTNQTSMYLCASTTPKQETQYFGPGTRLLVL.

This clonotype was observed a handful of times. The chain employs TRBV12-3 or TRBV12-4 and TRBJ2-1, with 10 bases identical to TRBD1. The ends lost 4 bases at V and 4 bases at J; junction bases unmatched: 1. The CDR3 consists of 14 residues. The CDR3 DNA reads TGTGCCAGCAGTTGGGACAGGGGTTACAATGAGCAGTTCTTC. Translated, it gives CASSWDRGYNEQFF.

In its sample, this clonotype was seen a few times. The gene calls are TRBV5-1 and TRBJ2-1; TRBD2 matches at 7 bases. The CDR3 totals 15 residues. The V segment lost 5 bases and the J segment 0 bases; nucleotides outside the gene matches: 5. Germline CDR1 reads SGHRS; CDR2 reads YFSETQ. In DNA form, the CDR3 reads TGCGCCAGCAGGGGAGGGTTGAGCTCCTACAATGAGCAGTTCTTC. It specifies CASRGGLSSYNEQFF. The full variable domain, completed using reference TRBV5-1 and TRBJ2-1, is KAGVTQTPRYLIKTRGQQVTLSCSPISGHRSVSWYQQTPGQGLQFLFEYFSETQRNKGNFPGRFSGRQFSNSRSEMNVSTLELGDSALYLCASRGGLSSYNEQFFGPGTRLTVL.

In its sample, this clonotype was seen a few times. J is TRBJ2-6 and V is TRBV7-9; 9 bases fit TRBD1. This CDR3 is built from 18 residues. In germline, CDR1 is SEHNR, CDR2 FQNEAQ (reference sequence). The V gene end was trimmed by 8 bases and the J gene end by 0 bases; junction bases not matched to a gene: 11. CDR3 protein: CASHPGQGWGSGANVLTF. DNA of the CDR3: TGTGCCAGCCATCCGGGACAGGGATGGGGCTCTGGGGCCAACGTCCTGACTTTC.

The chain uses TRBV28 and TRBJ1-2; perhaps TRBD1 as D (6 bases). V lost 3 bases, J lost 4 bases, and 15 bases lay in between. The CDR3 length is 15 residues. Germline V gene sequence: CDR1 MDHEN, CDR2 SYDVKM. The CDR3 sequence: CASSFFGARGYGYTF. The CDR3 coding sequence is TGTGCCAGCAGTTTCTTCGGGGCCAGGGGCTATGGCTACACCTTC.

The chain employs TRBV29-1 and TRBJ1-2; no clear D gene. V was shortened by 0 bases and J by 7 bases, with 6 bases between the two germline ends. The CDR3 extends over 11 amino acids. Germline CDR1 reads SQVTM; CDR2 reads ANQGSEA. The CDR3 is CSVEERVGYTF. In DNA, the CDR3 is TGCAGCGTTGAAGAAAGGGTTGGCTACACCTTC.

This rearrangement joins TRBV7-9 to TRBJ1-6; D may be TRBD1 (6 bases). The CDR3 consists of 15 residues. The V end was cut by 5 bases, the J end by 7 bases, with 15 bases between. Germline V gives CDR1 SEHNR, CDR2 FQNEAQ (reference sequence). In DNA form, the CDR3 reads TGTGCCAGCAGCCCCTTGGCAGGGGCCAATTCACCCCTCCACTTT. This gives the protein CASSPLAGANSPLHF.

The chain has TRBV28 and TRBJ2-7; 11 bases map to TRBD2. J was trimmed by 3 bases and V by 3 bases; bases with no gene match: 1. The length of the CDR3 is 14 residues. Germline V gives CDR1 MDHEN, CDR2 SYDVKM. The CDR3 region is CASSFGLAGYEQYV. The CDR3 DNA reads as TGTGCCAGCAGTTTTGGACTAGCGGGCTACGAGCAGTACGTC.

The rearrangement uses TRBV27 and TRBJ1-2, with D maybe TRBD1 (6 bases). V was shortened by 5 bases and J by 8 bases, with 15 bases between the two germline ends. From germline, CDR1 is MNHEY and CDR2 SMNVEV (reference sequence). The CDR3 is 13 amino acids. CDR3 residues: CASSPSQGRGYTF. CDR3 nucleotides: TGTGCCAGCAGTCCATCTCAGGGGAGGGGCTACACCTTC.

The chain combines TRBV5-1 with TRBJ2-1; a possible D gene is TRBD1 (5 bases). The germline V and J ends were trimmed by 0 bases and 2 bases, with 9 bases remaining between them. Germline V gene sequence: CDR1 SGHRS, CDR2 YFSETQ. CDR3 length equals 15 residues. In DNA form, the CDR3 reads TGCGCCAGCAGCTTGGTGCAGGGTACCTACAATGAGCAGTTCTTC. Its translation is CASSLVQGTYNEQFF.

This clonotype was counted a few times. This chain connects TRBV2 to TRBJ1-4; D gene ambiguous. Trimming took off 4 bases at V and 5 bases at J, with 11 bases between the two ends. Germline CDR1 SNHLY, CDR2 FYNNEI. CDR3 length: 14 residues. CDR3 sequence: CASSGRTENEKLFF. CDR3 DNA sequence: TGTGCCAGCAGTGGCCGAACGGAGAATGAAAAACTGTTTTTT.

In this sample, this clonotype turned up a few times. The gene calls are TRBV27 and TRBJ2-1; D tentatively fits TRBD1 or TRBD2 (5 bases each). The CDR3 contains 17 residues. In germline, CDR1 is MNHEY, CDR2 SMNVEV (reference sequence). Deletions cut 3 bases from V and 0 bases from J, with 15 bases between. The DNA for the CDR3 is TGTGCCAGCAGTTTTACCGGGGCGCAGAGCTCCTACAATGAGCAGTTCTTC. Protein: CASSFTGAQSSYNEQFF.

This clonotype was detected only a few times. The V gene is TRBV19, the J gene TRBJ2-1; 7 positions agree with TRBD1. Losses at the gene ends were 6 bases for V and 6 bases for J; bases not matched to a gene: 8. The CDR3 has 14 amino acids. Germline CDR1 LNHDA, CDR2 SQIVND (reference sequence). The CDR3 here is CASSEGAPGNEQFF. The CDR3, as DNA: TGTGCCAGTAGCGAGGGGGCGCCCGGCAATGAGCAGTTCTTC.

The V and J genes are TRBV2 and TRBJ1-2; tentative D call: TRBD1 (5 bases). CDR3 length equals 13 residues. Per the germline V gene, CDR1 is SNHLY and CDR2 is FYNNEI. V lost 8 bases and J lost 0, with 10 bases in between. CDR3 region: CASWGRTNYGYTF. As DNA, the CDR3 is TGTGCCAGCTGGGGACGGACTAACTATGGCTACACCTTC.

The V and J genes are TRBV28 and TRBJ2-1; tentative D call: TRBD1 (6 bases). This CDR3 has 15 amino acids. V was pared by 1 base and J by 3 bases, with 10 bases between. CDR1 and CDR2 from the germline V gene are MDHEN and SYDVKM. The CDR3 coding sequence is TGTGCCAGCAGTTTATCAGGGGAAAGCTACAATGAGCAGTTCTTC. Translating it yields CASSLSGESYNEQFF.

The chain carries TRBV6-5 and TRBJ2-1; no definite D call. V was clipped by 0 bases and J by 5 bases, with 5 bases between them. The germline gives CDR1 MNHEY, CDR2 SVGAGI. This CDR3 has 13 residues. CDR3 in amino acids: CASSYSQHNEQFF. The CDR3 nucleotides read TGTGCCAGCAGTTACTCCCAGCACAATGAGCAGTTCTTC.